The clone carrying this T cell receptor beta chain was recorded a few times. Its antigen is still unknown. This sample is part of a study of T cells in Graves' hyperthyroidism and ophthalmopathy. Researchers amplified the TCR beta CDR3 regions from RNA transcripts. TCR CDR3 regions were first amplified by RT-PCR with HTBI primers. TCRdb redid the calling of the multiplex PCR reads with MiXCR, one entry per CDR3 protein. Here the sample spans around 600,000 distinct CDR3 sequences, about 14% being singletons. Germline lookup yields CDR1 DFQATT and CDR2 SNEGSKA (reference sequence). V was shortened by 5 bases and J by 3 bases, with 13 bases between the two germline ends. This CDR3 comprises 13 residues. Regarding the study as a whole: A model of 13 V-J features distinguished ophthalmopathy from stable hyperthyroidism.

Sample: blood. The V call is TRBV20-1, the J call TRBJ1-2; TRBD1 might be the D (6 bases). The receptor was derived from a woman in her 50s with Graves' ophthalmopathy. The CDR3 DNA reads TGCAGTGCTGAAACAGGGTCGGACTATGGCTACACCTTC. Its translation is CSAETGSDYGYTF.